A single sample is the source of the 27 T cell receptor beta chains below, sequenced in a study of a mutant IDH1 vaccine in newly diagnosed glioma. Regarding time point: week 35, safety follow-up. A single vaccine dose contained 300 ug of mutant IDH1 20-mer peptide, and topical imiquimod was used with it. Sequencing used immunoSEQ multiplex PCR; TCRdb keeps in-frame clones, though not all of them. The repertoire has about 32,000 clones, 65% to 85% of them found once; the top ten carry about 9.3%. Their antigens remain unidentified. The sequenced sample was PBMCs, obtained from a glioma patient whose treatment included an IDH1 peptide vaccine. All receptors come from a woman in her 30s with glioma. Some clones in this sample may be carry-over from other donors' samples.

This clone was picked up one time. The gene calls are TRBV4-2 and TRBJ2-7; 15 bases line up with TRBD2. Trimming removed 0 bases from V and 4 bases from J; junction bases left unmatched: 7. In germline, CDR1 is LGHNA, CDR2 YNFKEQ. The CDR3 has 18 amino acids. In DNA form, the CDR3 reads TGTGCCAGCAGCCAAGATTCGGGACTAGCGGGAGGAAAATACGAGCAGTACTTC. Amino acids: CASSQDSGLAGGKYEQYF.

V is TRBV6-5 and J is TRBJ1-1; tentative D call: TRBD1 (5 bases). This CDR3 spans 12 amino acids. With 9 bases removed from V and 6 bases from J, the gap between germline ends came to 14 bases. Germline assignment: CDR1 MNHEY and CDR2 SVGAGI. Here the CDR3 reads CASKKGKAEAFF. The CDR3 DNA sequence: TGTGCCAGTAAGAAGGGGAAAGCTGAAGCTTTCTTT.

The rearrangement joins TRBV7-8 to TRBJ2-2, with 8 bases that match TRBD2. V lost 3 bases to trimming and J lost 5 bases; unmatched junction nucleotides: 5. Germline V gene lookup returns CDR1 SGHVS and CDR2 FQNEAQ. The CDR3 is made up of 15 amino acids. The DNA of the CDR3 is TGTGCCAGCAGCTTTAGCGGGACAAGGACCGGGGAGCTGTTTTTT. It translates to CASSFSGTRTGELFF.

Within the sample, this clone is medium-sized. V is TRBV29-1 and J is TRBJ2-1; 8 positions agree with TRBD1. CDR3 size: 10 residues. Trimming removed 3 bases from V and 15 bases from J; junction bases left unmatched: 4. The V gene's germline CDR1 is SQVTM and CDR2 ANQGSEA. The CDR3 DNA follows: TGCAGCGTTGAGGACAGGGCGAGGTTCTTC. Its translation: CSVEDRARFF.

The rearrangement links TRBV4-1 to TRBJ1-2; D is unclear. V lost 1 base, J lost 8 bases, and 8 bases lay in between. The germline V gene encodes CDR1 MGHRA and CDR2 YSYEKL. The CDR3 covers 12 residues. CDR3 protein: CASSQGEGGYTF. The CDR3 nucleotides read TGCGCCAGCAGCCAAGGAGAGGGCGGCTACACCTTC.

The V call is TRBV7-9, the J call TRBJ1-3, with TRBD1 as a possible D gene (6 bases). Germline CDR1 and CDR2: SEHNR and FQNEAQ (reference sequence). The V end lost 5 bases, the J end lost 0 bases, and 14 bases lay between the germline ends. The CDR3 contains 16 residues. The CDR3 sequence is CASSARGQNSGNTIYF. CDR3 DNA: TGTGCCAGCAGCGCCCGAGGACAGAACTCTGGAAACACCATATATTTT.

This clone has more than one count but fewer than ten. This chain links TRBV6-5 with TRBJ1-1, with 7 nucleotides matching TRBD1. The CDR3 totals 14 residues. Unmatched junction bases numbered 1, after V lost 2 bases and J lost 1 base. CDR1 is MNHEY, CDR2 SVGAGI, per germline. CDR3 amino acids: CASSYQGGNTEAFF. CDR3 in DNA: TGTGCCAGCAGTTACCAGGGGGGGAACACTGAAGCTTTCTTT.

This clone occurred a few times. Germline is not matched at one junction end, which may reflect a read error. This sequence joins TRBV7-7 and TRBJ2-2; a possible D gene is TRBD1 (5 bases). CDR1 and CDR2 (germline): SSHAT, FNYEAQ (reference sequence). This CDR3 contains 14 residues. The CDR3 DNA reads TGTGCTAGCAGCTACTCGACAGCCTCCGGGGAGCTGTTTTTT. This gives the protein CASSYSTASGELFF. The whole variable domain, remainder taken from reference TRBV7-7 and TRBJ2-2, is GAGVSQSPRYKVTKRGQDVTLRCDPISSHATLYWYQQALGQGPEFLTYFNYEAQPDKSGLPSDRFSAERPEGSISTLTIQRTEQRDSAMYRCASSYSTASGELFFGEGSRLTVL.

This chain uses TRBV27 with TRBJ1-1, with TRBD1 as a possible D gene (6 bases). The CDR3 is made up of 14 amino acids. V lost 3 bases to trimming and J lost 4 bases, with 12 bases between them. Looked up from germline, CDR1 is MNHEY and CDR2 is SMNVEV (reference sequence). CDR3 nucleotide sequence: TGTGCCAGCAGTTTCAACCAGGGGAGCACTGAAGCTTTCTTT. Translation gives CASSFNQGSTEAFF.

The CDR3 here is CASSEPGEDEQYF. CDR3 bases: TGCGCCAGCAGTGAGCCTGGGGAAGACGAGCAGTACTTC. The chain combines TRBV10-2 with TRBJ2-7; D remains ambiguous. The germline CDR1 and CDR2 sequences are WSHSY and SAAADI. Trimming removed 2 bases at V and 5 bases at J, with 10 bases between. The CDR3 consists of 13 residues.

This sequence joins TRBV25-1 and TRBJ2-1; D perhaps matches TRBD2 (6 bases). This CDR3 comprises 15 residues. Looked up from germline, CDR1 is MGHDK and CDR2 is SYGVNS. Trimming removed 6 bases at V and 4 bases at J, with 16 bases between. CDR3 sequence (DNA): TGTGCCAGCAGCTTGGAGGGAGGAGAATACAATGAGCAGTTCTTC. This encodes CASSLEGGEYNEQFF.

This chain links TRBV5-6 with TRBJ2-7; perhaps TRBD1 as D (5 bases). The CDR3 runs 14 residues. V lost 1 base, J lost 5 bases, and 13 bases lay in between. Germline V lookup: CDR1 SGHDT, CDR2 YYEEEE. The CDR3 sequence: CASSLNFRVNEQYF. The CDR3 DNA is TGTGCCAGCAGCTTGAATTTCAGGGTTAACGAGCAGTACTTC.

This clone was seen a few times. The V gene is TRBV18, the J gene TRBJ1-2; 9 bases fit TRBD1. After removal of 3 bases from V and 2 bases from J, the junction contained 1 base not matched to a gene. Germline CDR1 and CDR2: KGHSH and LQKENI. This CDR3 is built from 14 residues. The DNA of the CDR3 is TGTGCCAGCTCACCTGGACAGGGGAACTATGGCTACACCTTC. This sequence encodes CASSPGQGNYGYTF. The full variable domain, with the rest looked up from reference TRBV18 and TRBJ1-2, is NAGVMQNPRHLVRRRGQEARLRCSPMKGHSHVYWYRQLPEEGLKFMVYLQKENIIDESGMPKERFSAEFPKEGPSILRIQQVVRGDSAAYFCASSPGQGNYGYTFGSGTRLTVV.

The chain couples TRBV4-1 to TRBJ1-2; D unclear. The CDR3 is 16 residues long. V shed 0 bases and J shed 4 bases, with 15 bases lying between them. The V gene's germline CDR1 is MGHRA and CDR2 YSYEKL. The CDR3 region has the DNA TGCGCCAGCAGCCAAGAAGTCTCCGCCTTGCCCTATGGCTACACCTTC. Translating it yields CASSQEVSALPYGYTF.

The V and J genes are TRBV6-5 and TRBJ2-7; 9 bases line up with TRBD1. Per the germline V gene, CDR1 is MNHEY and CDR2 is SVGAGI. The junction had 8 bases not matched to a gene; V was cut back by 0 bases and J by 5 bases. The CDR3 is made up of 16 amino acids. CDR3 region: CASSYSLYRGQDEQYF. The CDR3 region has the DNA TGTGCCAGCAGTTACTCACTTTACAGGGGGCAGGACGAGCAGTACTTC.

This chain links TRBV7-8 with TRBJ1-1; 7 nucleotides align to TRBD1. The CDR3 sequence is 15 residues long. Per germline, CDR1 SGHVS and CDR2 FQNEAQ. V dropped 4 bases and J dropped 0; count of bases not matched to a gene: 5. As DNA, the CDR3 is TGTGCCAGCAGCTCGGGACAGATAATGAACACTGAAGCTTTCTTT. It yields the protein CASSSGQIMNTEAFF.

The chain couples TRBV29-1 to TRBJ1-2; 7 positions agree with TRBD1. CDR3 length: 12 residues. The trim removed 2 bases at V and 4 bases at J, leaving 1 base unmatched. Germline V gives CDR1 SQVTM, CDR2 ANQGSEA. The DNA of the CDR3 is TGCAGCGTTGAAAGGGACAGCTATGGCTACACCTTC. Its protein is CSVERDSYGYTF.

This clone showed up just once. J is TRBJ2-5 and V is TRBV10-3; no clear D gene. The germline V gene has CDR1 ENHRY and CDR2 SYGVKD. The CDR3 spans 13 residues. V was clipped by 0 bases and J by 6 bases, with 8 bases between them. CDR3 in amino acids: CAISESTGKTQYF. DNA for the CDR3: TGTGCCATCAGTGAGTCGACTGGAAAGACCCAGTACTTC.

V and J are TRBV12-5 and TRBJ1-5, with D unresolved. CDR1 is LGHNT, CDR2 FRNRAP, per germline. V lost 5 bases, J lost 5 bases, and 16 bases lay in between. This CDR3 is built from 15 residues. The chain's CDR3 is CASGPGSSVDQPQHF. In DNA form, the CDR3 reads TGTGCTAGTGGTCCCGGATCCTCGGTGGATCAGCCCCAGCATTTT.

This clone was detected once. The chain couples TRBV7-9 to TRBJ2-7, with D hard to call. Trimming took 3 bases from V and 5 from J, leaving 11 bases between them. This CDR3 comprises 13 residues. Germline CDR1 is SEHNR and CDR2 is FQNEAQ (reference sequence). In DNA form, the CDR3 reads TGTGCCAGCAGCTTCAGATCTGCCCACGAGCAGTACTTC. Its translation: CASSFRSAHEQYF.

The rearrangement uses TRBV28 and TRBJ1-5; 9 nucleotides agree with TRBD1. The V segment lost 6 bases and the J segment 5 bases; nucleotides outside the gene matches: 8. Germline CDR1 reads MDHEN; CDR2 reads SYDVKM. This CDR3 has 15 amino acids. Written as DNA, the CDR3 is TGTGCCAGCAGCCTCCGGGACAGGGAGTATCAGCCCCAGCATTTT. It codes for CASSLRDREYQPQHF.

This chain joins TRBV11-1 and TRBJ2-3, with 11 bases aligning to TRBD2. Germline V gives CDR1 SGHAT, CDR2 FQDESV (reference sequence). V lost 2 bases and J lost 2; bases outside the gene matches: 9. The CDR3 runs 18 residues. CDR3: CASSLFRLAGRDTDTQYF. The CDR3 DNA sequence: TGTGCCAGCAGCTTATTTCGACTAGCGGGACGGGACACAGATACGCAGTATTTT.

The V call is TRBV5-1, the J call TRBJ2-7, with 8 bases aligning to TRBD2. CDR3 length: 16 residues. V trimming: 4 bases; J trimming: 3 bases; junction bases outside the gene matches: 12. Germline V gene lookup returns CDR1 SGHRS and CDR2 YFSETQ. The CDR3 loop is CASSPPKREYLYEQYF. The CDR3 region has the DNA TGCGCCAGCAGCCCCCCAAAGCGGGAGTACCTCTACGAGCAGTACTTC.

Here the CDR3 reads CALSVSGGPYEQYF. The CDR3 bases are TGTGCCTTATCGGTTAGCGGGGGTCCATACGAGCAGTACTTC. The V and J genes are TRBV30 and TRBJ2-7; 9 nucleotides match TRBD2. The V gene's germline CDR1 is GTSNPN and CDR2 SVGIG (reference sequence). The CDR3 sequence is 14 residues long. Trimming removed 7 bases from V and 4 bases from J; junction bases left unmatched: 11. Supplemented by reference TRBV30 and TRBJ2-7, the full variable domain reads SQTIHQWPATLVQPVGSPLSLECTVEGTSNPNLYWYRQAAGRGLQLLFYSVGIGQISSEVPQNLSASRPQDRQFILSSKKLLLSDSGFYLCALSVSGGPYEQYFGPGTRLTVT.

This rearrangement joins TRBV5-6 to TRBJ2-7, with no clear D. The CDR3 has 12 residues. With 0 bases removed from V and 1 base from J, the gap between germline ends came to 2 bases. The germline gives CDR1 SGHDT, CDR2 YYEEEE. The CDR3 coding sequence is TGTGCCAGCAGCTTGGCGTCCTACGAGCAGTACTTC. Protein sequence: CASSLASYEQYF.

As for this clone: Relative to the germline gene, one junction end is altered; a read error may explain this. The chain uses TRBV6-5 and TRBJ1-2, with TRBD1 matching 7 bases. Germline values: CDR1 MNHEY, CDR2 SVGAGI. The CDR3 extends over 15 amino acids. CDR3 bases: TGTGCCAGCAGTTACTCAGGCGGGACAGACTACGGCTACACCTTC. This gives the protein CASSYSGGTDYGYTF.

The chain has TRBV20-1 and TRBJ2-7; D not certain. Trimming took 5 bases from V and 4 from J, leaving 9 bases between them. This CDR3 region has 11 residues. Germline V gene sequence: CDR1 DFQATT, CDR2 SNEGSKA (reference sequence). CDR3 nucleotide sequence: TGCAGTGCTCCTTTTCCGTACGAGCAGTACTTC. Protein: CSAPFPYEQYF.